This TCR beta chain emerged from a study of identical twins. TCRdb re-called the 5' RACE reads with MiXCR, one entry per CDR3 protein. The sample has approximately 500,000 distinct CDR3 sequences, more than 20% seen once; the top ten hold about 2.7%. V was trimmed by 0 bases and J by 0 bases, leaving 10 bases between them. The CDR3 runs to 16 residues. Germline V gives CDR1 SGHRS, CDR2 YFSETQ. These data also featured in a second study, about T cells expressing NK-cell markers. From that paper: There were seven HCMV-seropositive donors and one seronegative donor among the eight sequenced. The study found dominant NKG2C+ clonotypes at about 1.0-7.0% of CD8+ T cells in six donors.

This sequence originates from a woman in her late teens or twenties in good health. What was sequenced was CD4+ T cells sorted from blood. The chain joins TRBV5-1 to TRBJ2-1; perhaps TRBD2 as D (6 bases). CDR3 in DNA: TGCGCCAGCAGCTTGGGGGGCGGGGTCTCCTACAATGAGCAGTTCTTC. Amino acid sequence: CASSLGGGVSYNEQFF.